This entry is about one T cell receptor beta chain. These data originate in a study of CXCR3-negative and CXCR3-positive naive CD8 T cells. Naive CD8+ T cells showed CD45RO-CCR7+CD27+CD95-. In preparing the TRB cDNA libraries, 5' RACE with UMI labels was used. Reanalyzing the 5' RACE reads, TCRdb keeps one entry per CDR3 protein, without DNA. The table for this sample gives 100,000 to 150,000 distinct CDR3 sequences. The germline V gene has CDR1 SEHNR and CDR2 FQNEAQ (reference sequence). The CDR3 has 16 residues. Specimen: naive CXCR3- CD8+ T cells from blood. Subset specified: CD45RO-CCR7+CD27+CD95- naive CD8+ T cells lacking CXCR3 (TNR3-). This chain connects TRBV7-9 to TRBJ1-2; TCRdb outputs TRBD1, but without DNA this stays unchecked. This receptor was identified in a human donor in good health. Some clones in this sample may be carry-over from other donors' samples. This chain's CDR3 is CASSHSRGATNYGYTF.